Shown below are 25 T cell receptor beta chains from a single sample sequenced in a study of cytomegalovirus exposure and HLA in healthy donors (dated by TCRdb to the late 2010s). The library relied on the immunoSEQ multiplex PCR assay. A mixture of 60 forward primers for TCR Vbeta segments and 13 reverse primers for TCR Jbeta segments was used in the multiplex PCR. This immuneACCESS table, as held by TCRdb, lists in-frame sequences with V and J called but not all clones. Of the missing ones, under half trace to an unresolved V gene in checked studies; the others have no known cause. The sample table records around 170,000 clones; around three quarters of these occur just once. Around 5.7% of the sample comes from the top ten. Sample: PBMCs. Receptor source: a man aged 40-49 years in good health and CMV-seronegative.

V is TRBV29-1 and J is TRBJ2-7; the match to TRBD1 covers 12 bases. The CDR3 consists of 14 residues. V trimming: 5 bases; J trimming: 7 bases; junction bases outside the gene matches: 9. The germline V gene encodes CDR1 SQVTM and CDR2 ANQGSEA. CDR3 nucleotides: TGCAGCGTTATCGGGACAGGGGGCTCGGGAGAGCAGTACTTC. Its protein is CSVIGTGGSGEQYF.

The chain joins TRBV6-4 to TRBJ2-1; 8 bases are shared with TRBD2. The V and J ends lost 5 bases and 7 bases, in that order; junction bases with no gene match: 13. Germline V lookup: CDR1 MRHNA, CDR2 SNTAGT. The CDR3 spans 16 residues. CDR3 region: CASSPESTSGGNEQFF. In DNA form, the CDR3 reads TGTGCCAGCAGTCCGGAATCTACTAGCGGAGGGAATGAGCAGTTCTTC.

This chain's CDR3 is CASSPGGLASRYEQYF. CDR3 nucleotide sequence: TGTGCCAGCAGCCCGGGAGGACTGGCGAGCCGCTACGAGCAGTACTTC. V and J are TRBV5-4 and TRBJ2-7; TRBD2 aligns across 7 bases. This CDR3 spans 16 amino acids. Germline assignment: CDR1 SGHNT and CDR2 YYREEE (reference sequence). Trimming cost V 4 bases and J 3 bases; bases outside gene matches: 13.

In regard to this clone: Compared with germline, one end of the junction differs, possibly owing to a read error. The gene calls are TRBV7-9 and TRBJ1-2; D is unresolved. CDR3 size: 12 residues. CDR1 is SEHNR and CDR2 is FQNEAQ in the germline V gene (reference sequence). CDR3 in DNA: TGTTCCAGCAGCTTAGGCACTGAGGGCTACACCTTC. This gives the protein CSSSLGTEGYTF.

J is TRBJ1-5 and V is TRBV28; D not certain. This CDR3 has 14 residues. V gave up 6 bases and J gave up 5 bases, with 14 bases separating them. Germline V lookup: CDR1 MDHEN, CDR2 SYDVKM. CDR3 bases: TGTGCCAGCAGACCCCAATTGGGAGATCAGCCCCAGCATTTT. The encoded protein is CASRPQLGDQPQHF.

Comments on this clone: This CDR3 is also generated by other DNA sequences in the sample. This chain joins TRBV4-1 and TRBJ2-5; 9 bases agree with TRBD2. The CDR3 runs to 15 residues. The junction had 3 bases not matched to a gene; V was cut back by 2 bases and J by 2 bases. Germline values: CDR1 MGHRA, CDR2 YSYEKL. The CDR3 nucleotides are TGCGCCAGCAGCCAAAAACTAGCGGGTCAAGAGACCCAGTACTTC. Amino acid sequence: CASSQKLAGQETQYF.

The chain carries TRBV6-6 and TRBJ2-7; TRBD2 agrees at 11 bases. Germline V gene lookup returns CDR1 MNHNY and CDR2 SVGAGI (reference sequence). The CDR3 length is 14 residues. The ends lost 5 bases at V and 5 bases at J; junction bases unmatched: 5. Written as DNA, the CDR3 is TGTGCCAGCAGTGTAGCGGGGGGGCTTCACGAGCAGTACTTC. This translates into CASSVAGGLHEQYF.

CDR3 protein: CASSLTGAIQETQYF. The CDR3 region has the DNA TGCGCCAGCAGCTTGACAGGGGCGATCCAAGAGACCCAGTACTTC. The chain links TRBV5-1 to TRBJ2-5; 7 nucleotides line up with TRBD1. The germline V gene encodes CDR1 SGHRS and CDR2 YFSETQ. Trimming at V came to 1 base and at J to 1 base, leaving 4 bases not matched to a gene. The CDR3 contains 15 residues.

The rearrangement links TRBV5-4 to TRBJ1-2, with 7 nucleotides matching TRBD1. V shed 5 bases, J shed 4 bases, and the junction held 5 bases outside the gene matches. The CDR3 runs 13 residues. CDR1 is SGHNT and CDR2 is YYREEE in the germline V gene (reference sequence). CDR3 DNA sequence: TGTGCCAGCAGTACTGGGACAGCCTATGGCTACACCTTC. Its translation: CASSTGTAYGYTF.

This clone showed up just a few times. The V gene is TRBV19, the J gene TRBJ2-4, with D tentatively TRBD1 (6 bases). There are 14 residues in the CDR3. V was trimmed by 3 bases and J by 0 bases, leaving 6 bases between them. Germline CDR1 is LNHDA and CDR2 is SQIVND (reference sequence). The CDR3 bases are TGTGCCAGTAGTATGGGGGCAGCCAAAAACATTCAGTACTTC. Its protein is CASSMGAAKNIQYF. Supplemented by reference TRBV19 and TRBJ2-4, the full variable domain reads DGGITQSPKYLFRKEGQNVTLSCEQNLNHDAMYWYRQDPGQGLRLIYYSQIVNDFQKGDIAEGYSVSREKKESFPLTVTSAQKNPTAFYLCASSMGAAKNIQYFGAGTRLSVL.

This clone has only a few counts. The chain joins TRBV4-3 to TRBJ2-3; perhaps TRBD2 as D (5 bases). Germline CDR1 LGHNA, CDR2 YSLEER. This CDR3 comprises 13 residues. The germline V and J ends were trimmed by 6 bases and 5 bases, with 12 bases remaining between them. The CDR3 region is CASSRARGDTQYF. CDR3 DNA: TGCGCCAGCAGTCGCGCTCGGGGAGATACGCAGTATTTT.

This chain joins TRBV15 and TRBJ1-2; no reliable D call. The CDR3 loop spans 13 amino acids. Germline V gene sequence: CDR1 LNHNV, CDR2 YYDKDF (reference sequence). V dropped 2 bases and J dropped 5 bases, with 9 bases sitting between them. This chain's CDR3 is CATSRPLIYGYTF. The CDR3 DNA is TGTGCCACCAGCAGACCTCTTATTTATGGCTACACCTTC.

The chain combines TRBV18 with TRBJ1-2, with a possible D match to TRBD1 (6 bases). CDR1 and CDR2 from the germline V gene are KGHSH and LQKENI. This CDR3 has 17 amino acids. V was clipped by 2 bases and J by 0 bases, with 16 bases between them. This chain's CDR3 is CASSPIAQGFTNYGYTF. CDR3 nucleotides: TGTGCCAGCTCACCAATCGCCCAGGGGTTTACTAACTATGGCTACACCTTC.

The chain has TRBV6-5 and TRBJ2-7, with TRBD1 matching 7 bases. From germline, CDR1 is MNHEY and CDR2 SVGAGI. This CDR3 comprises 15 residues. The J segment lost 1 base and the V segment lost 4 bases, leaving 7 bases of the junction unmatched. The CDR3 DNA follows: TGTGCCAGCAGTTCCCCAGACAGGGCGTCCTACGAGCAGTACTTC. It is translated as CASSSPDRASYEQYF.

The gene calls are TRBV30 and TRBJ2-3, with TRBD2 matching over 8 bases. Germline V CDR1 and CDR2: GTSNPN, SVGIG (reference sequence). The V segment lost 7 bases and the J segment 9 bases; nucleotides outside the gene matches: 9. The CDR3 is made up of 12 amino acids. The CDR3 DNA reads TGTGCCTTTAGCGGGACCTCAAGGACGCAGTATTTT. Residues: CAFSGTSRTQYF.

The V gene is TRBV6-5, the J gene TRBJ2-5; 7 bases fit TRBD2. The CDR3 runs to 12 residues. CDR1 and CDR2 from the germline V gene are MNHEY and SVGAGI. Trimming at V came to 6 bases and at J to 5 bases, leaving 3 bases not matched to a gene. The CDR3 coding sequence is TGTGCCAGCAGGATGGGGGGGGAGACCCAGTACTTC. Translating gives CASRMGGETQYF.

This clone was seen a handful of times. One end of the junction does not line up with germline, which may come from a read error. This rearrangement joins TRBV7-2 to TRBJ2-7, with TRBD2 matching over 9 bases. Germline lookup yields CDR1 SGHTA and CDR2 FQGNSA. CDR3 length: 15 residues. The CDR3 protein is CASSLASGDTYEQYF. CDR3 DNA: TGTGCCAGCAGCCTAGCTAGCGGGGATACCTACGAGCAGTACTTC.

The chain carries TRBV2 and TRBJ2-5; 8 bases align to TRBD2. Germline V gene sequence: CDR1 SNHLY, CDR2 FYNNEI. With V trimmed by 7 bases and J by 4 bases, 8 bases remained unmatched. The CDR3 loop spans 14 amino acids. The CDR3 loop reads CASKAGGNPETQYF. CDR3 DNA sequence: TGTGCCAGCAAGGCGGGAGGAAATCCAGAGACCCAGTACTTC.

The rearrangement links TRBV10-2 to TRBJ1-2; possibly TRBD1 for D (6 bases). V lost 4 bases and J lost 8, with 17 bases in between. The V gene's germline CDR1 is WSHSY and CDR2 SAAADI. This CDR3 has 14 residues. The CDR3 DNA sequence: TGCGCCAGCAGTGCTCGGGGGGCTCTTCGGGGCTACACCTTC. Translation: CASSARGALRGYTF.

V is TRBV29-1 and J is TRBJ2-7; 7 bases agree with TRBD2. Germline lookup yields CDR1 SQVTM and CDR2 ANQGSEA. The CDR3 runs to 14 residues. V trimming: 6 bases; J trimming: 0 bases; junction bases outside the gene matches: 8. CDR3 loop: CSVYSGTNSYEQYF. Written as DNA, the CDR3 is TGCAGCGTGTATTCCGGGACTAACTCCTACGAGCAGTACTTC.

V and J are TRBV29-1 and TRBJ1-2; D is undetermined. The V end was cut by 4 bases, the J end by 4 bases, with 13 bases between. The CDR3 is 13 residues long. Germline CDR1 is SQVTM and CDR2 is ANQGSEA. The CDR3 here is CSVVVRGLYGYTF. The CDR3 coding sequence is TGCAGCGTTGTTGTCAGAGGACTCTATGGCTACACCTTC.

Of note for this clone: Other DNA sequences in this specimen translate into the identical CDR3. This chain joins TRBV5-8 and TRBJ2-5; 10 positions agree with TRBD1. Unmatched junction bases numbered 4, after V lost 4 bases and J lost 4 bases. The CDR3 contains 14 residues. Germline V gives CDR1 SGHTS, CDR2 YDEGEE. CDR3 nucleotides: TGTGCCAGCAGCCTGGGACAGGGGTTAGAGACCCAGTACTTC. It yields the protein CASSLGQGLETQYF.

V is TRBV9 and J is TRBJ1-5, with TRBD1 matching 7 bases. Trimming removed 3 bases from V and 1 base from J; junction bases left unmatched: 1. CDR3 length: 14 amino acids. Germline V gene lookup returns CDR1 SGDLS and CDR2 YYNGEE. For the CDR3, the DNA is TGTGCCAGCAGCGAACAGGGGAGCAATCAGCCCCAGCATTTT. Amino acid sequence: CASSEQGSNQPQHF.

The chain uses TRBV18 and TRBJ2-1, with TRBD1 matching over 7 bases. J lost 5 bases, V lost 3 bases, and 4 bases had no gene match. CDR3 size: 14 residues. Germline V lookup: CDR1 KGHSH, CDR2 LQKENI. Here the CDR3 reads CASSPRTGHNEQFF. Here the CDR3 DNA reads TGTGCCAGCTCACCCCGGACAGGACACAATGAGCAGTTCTTC. The full variable domain, with the rest looked up from reference TRBV18 and TRBJ2-1, is NAGVMQNPRHLVRRRGQEARLRCSPMKGHSHVYWYRQLPEEGLKFMVYLQKENIIDESGMPKERFSAEFPKEGPSILRIQQVVRGDSAAYFCASSPRTGHNEQFFGPGTRLTVL.

This chain joins TRBV27 and TRBJ2-5, with 11 nucleotides matching TRBD1. Germline trimming cut 2 bases from V and 11 bases from J; bases unmatched to any gene: 13. The CDR3 has 16 residues. Germline CDR1 reads MNHEY; CDR2 reads SMNVEV (reference sequence). The CDR3 spells CASSLRTGQGAREQYF. For the CDR3, the DNA is TGTGCCAGCAGTTTAAGAACCGGACAGGGGGCGAGGGAGCAGTACTTC.